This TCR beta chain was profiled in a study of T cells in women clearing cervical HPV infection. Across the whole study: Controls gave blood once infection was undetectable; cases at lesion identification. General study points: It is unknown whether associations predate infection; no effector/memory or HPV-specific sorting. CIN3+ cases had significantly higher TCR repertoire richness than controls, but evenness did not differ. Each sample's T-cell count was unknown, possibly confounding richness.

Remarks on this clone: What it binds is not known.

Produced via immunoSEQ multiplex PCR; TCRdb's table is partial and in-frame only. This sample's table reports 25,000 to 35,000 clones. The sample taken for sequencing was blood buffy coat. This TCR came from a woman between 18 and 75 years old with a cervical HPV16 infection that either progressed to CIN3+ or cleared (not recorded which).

The part of the CDR3 DNA that was read is TGCGCCAGCAGCTTGTATACTAGCGGGGCGGGTGAG. Translation gives CASSLYTSGAGE. The entire CDR3 reads CASSLYTSGAGEQFF. This rearrangement joins TRBV5-1 to TRBJ2-1; 10 bases are a match to TRBD2. The read stops 3 residues short of the end of the CDR3; the missing end is completed from the germline J gene. The CDR3 extends over 15 amino acids. With 1 base clipped from V and 9 bases from J, the junction kept 7 bases outside the gene matches. Germline V lookup: CDR1 SGHRS, CDR2 YFSETQ.